This T cell receptor (beta chain) emerged from a study of cytomegalovirus exposure and HLA in healthy donors. Overall study context: There were approximately 400 genotyped donors. Of these, about 86% fell in the genetic ancestry cluster associated with self-reported Caucasian donors.

Though nominally healthy at sampling, donors likely had unrecorded immune exposures. Amplification used 60 Vbeta primers and 13 Jbeta primers. Produced via immunoSEQ multiplex PCR; TCRdb's table is partial and in-frame only. The table has some 150,000 clones, 76% seen once; the top ten hold roughly 0.82%. The sequenced sample was PBMCs. This TCR derives from a female donor in good health and CMV-seronegative.

CDR3 coding DNA: TGTGCCAGCAGCCTTCGACTAGCAGCGCGTTCGGAGACCCAGTACTTC. This codes for CASSLRLAARSETQYF. The V call is TRBV5-5, the J call TRBJ2-5; TRBD2 agrees at 7 bases. CDR1 SGHKS and CDR2 YYEKEE come from the germline V gene (reference sequence). Unmatched junction bases numbered 14, after V lost 4 bases and J lost 5 bases. The CDR3 is made up of 16 amino acids.